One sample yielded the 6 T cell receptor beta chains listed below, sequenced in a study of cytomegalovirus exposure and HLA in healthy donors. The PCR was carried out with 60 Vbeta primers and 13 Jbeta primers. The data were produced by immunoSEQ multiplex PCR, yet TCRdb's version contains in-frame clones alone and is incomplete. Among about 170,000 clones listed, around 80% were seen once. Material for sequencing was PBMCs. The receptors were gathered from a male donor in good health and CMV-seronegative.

The CDR3 nucleotides read TGTGCCAGCAGAACGAGGAATGAGCAGTACTTC. Encoded protein: CASRTRNEQYF. This chain uses TRBV27 with TRBJ2-5; no firm D call. This CDR3 is 11 amino acids long. Trimming pared 6 bases from V and 11 bases from J, leaving 13 bases between. Germline values: CDR1 MNHEY, CDR2 SMNVEV (reference sequence).

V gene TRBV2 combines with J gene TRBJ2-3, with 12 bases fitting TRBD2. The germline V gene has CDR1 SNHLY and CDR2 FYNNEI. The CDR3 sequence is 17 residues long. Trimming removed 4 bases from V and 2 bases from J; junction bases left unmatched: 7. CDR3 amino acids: CASSARLAGVSTDTQYF. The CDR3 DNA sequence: TGTGCCAGCAGTGCACGACTAGCGGGGGTCTCCACAGATACGCAGTATTTT.

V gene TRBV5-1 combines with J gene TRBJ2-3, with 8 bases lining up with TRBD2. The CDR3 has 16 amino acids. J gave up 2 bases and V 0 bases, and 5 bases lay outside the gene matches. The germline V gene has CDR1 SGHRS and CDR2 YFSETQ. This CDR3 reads CASSLAVAGNTDTQYF. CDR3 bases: TGCGCCAGCAGCTTGGCGGTAGCGGGGAACACAGATACGCAGTATTTT.

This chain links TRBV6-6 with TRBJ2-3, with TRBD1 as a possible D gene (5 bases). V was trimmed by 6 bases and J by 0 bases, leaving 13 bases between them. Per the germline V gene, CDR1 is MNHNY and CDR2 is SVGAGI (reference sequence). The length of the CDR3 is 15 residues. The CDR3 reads CASSPGQPSTDTQYF. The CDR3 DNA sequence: TGTGCCAGCAGCCCTGGACAACCTAGCACAGATACGCAGTATTTT.

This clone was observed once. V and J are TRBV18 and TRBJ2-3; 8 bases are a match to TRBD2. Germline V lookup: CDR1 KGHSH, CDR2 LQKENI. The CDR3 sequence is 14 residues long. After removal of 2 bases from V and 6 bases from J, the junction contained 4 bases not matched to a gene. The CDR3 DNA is TGTGCCAGCTCACCAGTGGTAGCGGGGGATACGCAGTATTTT. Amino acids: CASSPVVAGDTQYF.

The CDR3 loop reads CASSVDREGSEAFF. Written as DNA, the CDR3 is TGTGCCAGCAGCGTTGACAGGGAAGGAAGTGAAGCTTTCTTT. The chain employs TRBV5-4 and TRBJ1-1, with 7 bases fitting TRBD1. CDR3 length equals 14 residues. Trimming at V came to 4 bases and at J to 7 bases, leaving 10 bases not matched to a gene. CDR1 is SGHNT and CDR2 is YYREEE in the germline V gene (reference sequence).